The present entry profiles one TCR beta chain with its context. Noted treatment: over 15 received Ad26.COV2.S at low or high dose, single or two shots; roughly five received placebo; per-sample allocation not given. Samples were taken on day 63 after the first vaccine or placebo injection. Participants' vaccine, an Ad26 vector, delivered Wuhan-strain SARS-CoV-2 spike. Only in-frame clones appear in the TCRdb table, and some are missing; sequencing was by immunoSEQ multiplex PCR. Of around 250,000 clones listed, around nine tenths were seen once; the top ten hold under 3%. The germline CDR1 and CDR2 sequences are SGHTA and FQGNSA. V was trimmed by 6 bases and J by 5 bases, leaving 19 bases between them. The length of the CDR3 is 15 residues. These data are taken from a study of Ad26.COV2.S vaccination and SARS-CoV-2 variants.

The source is a person between 18 and 65 years old who received the Ad26.COV2.S COVID-19 vaccine or a placebo. This chain links TRBV7-2 with TRBJ2-5; either TRBD1 or TRBD2 may supply D (5 bases each). This specimen was peripheral blood, taken in a trial of Ad26.COV2.S vaccine versus placebo. Here the CDR3 DNA reads TGTGCCAGCAGTCAAAACCGGGACCCGAGGGAGACCCAGTACTTC. Its translation is CASSQNRDPRETQYF.